A selection of T cell receptor beta chains follows, all from one sample in a study of high-grade serous ovarian cancer treatment subgroups. The repertoire was sequenced with immunoSEQ multiplex PCR; TCRdb's copy has only in-frame clones and lacks some. The sample yields thousands of clones, approximately 69% seen once. The sequencing input was tumor tissue. The receptors were sampled from a human donor with high-grade serous ovarian cancer. CDR3s include the opening cysteine and the closing phenylalanine or tryptophan.

CDR3 protein	V gene	J gene	CDR3 length
CASSEQGHSNQPQHF	TRBV9	TRBJ1-5	15
CASSASYGAQVEAFF	TRBV7-9	TRBJ1-1	15
CASRDLGPEQFF	TRBV7-2	TRBJ2-1	12
CASRQTTGTGELFF	TRBV2	TRBJ2-2	14
CASSLVVAAQETQYF	TRBV11-3	TRBJ2-5	15
CASSHGGVGYGYTF	TRBV27	TRBJ1-2	14
CASSSSDRAGTDTQYF	TRBV5-4	TRBJ2-3	16
CASSLRGKETQYF	TRBV7-7	TRBJ2-5	13
CASSQERGGHETQYF	TRBV4-3	TRBJ2-5	15
CASSGGTQAREAFF	TRBV6-5	TRBJ1-1	14
CASGGAYEQYF	TRBV2	TRBJ2-7	11
CASSLTWPSNTGELFF	TRBV7-8	TRBJ2-2	16
CASSSTPGAFF	TRBV7-2	TRBJ1-1	11
CASSITAGTSPENEQFF	TRBV19	TRBJ2-1	17
CASYGSYTGELFF	TRBV6-5	TRBJ2-2	13
CASSLGGHEQFF	TRBV5-6	TRBJ2-1	12
CASSLAPTANTEAFF	TRBV11-2	TRBJ1-1	15
CASSLLGGGQPQHF	TRBV27	TRBJ1-5	14
CASSQEGRAVIDTQYF	TRBV4-3	TRBJ2-3	16
CASSFRVGEKLFF	TRBV27	TRBJ1-4	13
CASSLSQNNEQFF	TRBV11-3	TRBJ2-1	13
CASRRDPQETQYF	TRBV5-1	TRBJ2-5	13
CASNSPGSYTEAFF	TRBV27	TRBJ1-1	14
CASSPPLDREINGYTF	TRBV18	TRBJ1-2	16
CASGRLYNEQFF	TRBV28	TRBJ2-1	12
CASSLPSGGYTDTQYF	TRBV5-4	TRBJ2-3	16
CASSPLDGGTEAFF	TRBV7-9	TRBJ1-1	14
CASSLTGGSGEGYTF	TRBV2	TRBJ1-2	15